One and the same sample provided the 26 T cell receptor beta chains below, sequenced in a study of T cell clones after liver transplantation. Produced via immunoSEQ multiplex PCR; TCRdb's table is partial and in-frame only. The table records roughly 55,000 clones, over 55% of them present only once. The sequenced sample was CD4+ T cells from blood, obtained 54 months after liver transplant. These receptors were collected from a human patient who received a liver transplant. The graft donor may account for some of the T cells.

This clone appeared a single time. The genes are TRBV10-3 and TRBJ1-4; D may be TRBD1 (6 bases). Germline values: CDR1 ENHRY, CDR2 SYGVKD. Trimming removed 6 bases from V and 5 bases from J, with 10 bases in between. The CDR3 has 13 amino acids. CDR3 sequence: CAIRQGLNEKLFF. CDR3 in DNA: TGTGCCATCAGACAGGGTCTAAATGAAAAACTGTTTTTT.

The rearrangement links TRBV4-2 to TRBJ1-2; a possible D gene is TRBD1 (5 bases). V gave up 0 bases and J gave up 8 bases, with 7 bases separating them. The CDR3 is made up of 12 amino acids. Looked up from germline, CDR1 is LGHNA and CDR2 is YNFKEQ. Written as DNA, the CDR3 is TGTGCCAGCAGCCAAGATGAGGGGGGCTACACCTTC. Translating it yields CASSQDEGGYTF.

The chain has TRBV7-9 and TRBJ2-3, with D maybe TRBD2 (5 bases). The length of the CDR3 is 13 residues. Germline-derived CDR1 and CDR2 are SEHNR and FQNEAQ (reference sequence). V was cut by 5 bases and J by 5 bases, with 11 bases left in between. CDR3 sequence: CASSTREGDTQYF. The CDR3 bases are TGTGCCAGCAGCACCAGAGAGGGAGATACGCAGTATTTT.

This clone showed up many times. Written as DNA, the CDR3 is TGTGCCAGTATGACACGTAATAGCAATCAGCCCCAGCATTTT. Residues: CASMTRNSNQPQHF. The rearrangement links TRBV19 to TRBJ1-5; D call uncertain. The CDR3 spans 14 residues. V lost 7 bases and J lost 0, with 10 bases in between. The germline V gene encodes CDR1 LNHDA and CDR2 SQIVND (reference sequence).

The chain combines TRBV2 with TRBJ2-2; 9 bases align to TRBD1. CDR3 length: 16 amino acids. Germline CDR1 SNHLY, CDR2 FYNNEI. V gave up 6 bases and J gave up 4 bases; unmatched junction bases: 9. The CDR3 nucleotides read TGTGCCAGCAGCGAGAGGGGACAGGGCAGCACCGGGGAGCTGTTTTTT. Residues: CASSERGQGSTGELFF.

This clone was seen a few times. The rearrangement uses TRBV28 and TRBJ2-7, with TRBD2 matching 11 bases. Trimming removed 5 bases from V and 9 bases from J; junction bases left unmatched: 12. The CDR3 is 15 amino acids. In germline, CDR1 is MDHEN, CDR2 SYDVKM. The DNA for the CDR3 is TGTGCCAGCAGTCTGCTAGCGGGGGGCAGCGGAGGGCAGTACTTC. Translation gives CASSLLAGGSGGQYF.

V gene TRBV19 combines with J gene TRBJ1-1; maybe TRBD1 (6 bases). CDR3 length equals 13 residues. The V end was cut by 7 bases, the J end by 1 base, with 10 bases between. Germline V gene data show CDR1 as LNHDA and CDR2 as SQIVND (reference sequence). The CDR3 coding sequence is TGTGCCAGTATTGGGGACAAGAACACTGAAGCTTTCTTT. Amino acids: CASIGDKNTEAFF. The full variable domain, in which reference TRBV19 and TRBJ1-1 provide the parts outside the CDR3, is DGGITQSPKYLFRKEGQNVTLSCEQNLNHDAMYWYRQDPGQGLRLIYYSQIVNDFQKGDIAEGYSVSREKKESFPLTVTSAQKNPTAFYLCASIGDKNTEAFFGQGTRLTVV.

The chain couples TRBV6-6 to TRBJ1-5, with 10 bases fitting TRBD1. With 6 bases clipped from V and 7 bases from J, the junction kept 6 bases outside the gene matches. CDR1 and CDR2 (germline): MNHNY, SVGAGI (reference sequence). The length of the CDR3 is 14 residues. The CDR3 region is CASRRQGARQPQHF. The DNA for the CDR3 is TGTGCCAGCAGACGACAGGGGGCACGACAGCCCCAGCATTTT.

This chain uses TRBV5-6 with TRBJ2-7; D might be TRBD2 (8 bases). The CDR3 covers 15 residues. Germline CDR1 is SGHDT and CDR2 is YYEEEE. V lost 4 bases and J 7 bases, leaving 21 bases between the germline ends. The CDR3 DNA sequence: TGTGCCAGCAGCCGGGAGGGGGCAGGGGTGAGGGAGCAGTACTTC. Translating it yields CASSREGAGVREQYF.

This chain uses TRBV5-5 with TRBJ2-7; D gene unclear. Germline lookup yields CDR1 SGHKS and CDR2 YYEKEE (reference sequence). This CDR3 region has 13 residues. Trimming took off 0 bases at V and 3 bases at J, with 7 bases between the two ends. Here the CDR3 reads CASSLDINYEQYF. The CDR3 DNA is TGTGCCAGCAGCTTGGACATTAACTACGAGCAGTACTTC. Full variable domain (missing parts from reference TRBV5-5 and TRBJ2-7): DAGVTQSPTHLIKTRGQQVTLRCSPISGHKSVSWYQQVLGQGPQFIFQYYEKEERGRGNFPDRFSARQFPNYSSELNVNALLLGDSALYLCASSLDINYEQYFGPGTRLTVT.

The chain employs TRBV7-2 and TRBJ2-2, with D possibly being TRBD2 (6 bases). Germline V CDR1 and CDR2: SGHTA, FQGNSA. There are 15 residues in the CDR3. Trimming took off 6 bases at V and 3 bases at J, with 14 bases between the two ends. CDR3 loop: CASRPAAGHTGELFF. Here the CDR3 DNA reads TGTGCCAGCAGGCCAGCGGCGGGGCACACCGGGGAGCTGTTTTTT.

This clone was seen more than once but under ten times. The V call is TRBV15, the J call TRBJ2-1, with D possibly matching TRBD2 (5 bases). CDR1 is LNHNV, CDR2 YYDKDF, per germline (reference sequence). The CDR3 is 19 residues long. Trimming cost V 0 bases and J 0 bases, with 18 bases left between them. CDR3 sequence: CATSRDHPLATSSYNEQFF. DNA for the CDR3: TGTGCCACCAGCAGAGATCACCCCTTAGCGACCAGCTCCTACAATGAGCAGTTCTTC.

Only a few counts were recorded for this clone. The J gene is TRBJ1-5, the V gene TRBV19; D is ambiguous. Germline V CDR1 and CDR2: LNHDA, SQIVND (reference sequence). CDR3 size: 15 residues. V shed 4 bases and J shed 0 bases, with 10 bases lying between them. CDR3 amino acids: CASSKLRNSNQPQHF. CDR3 DNA sequence: TGTGCCAGTAGTAAGCTCCGGAATAGCAATCAGCCCCAGCATTTT.

This chain links TRBV21-1 with TRBJ2-2; TRBD2 is the table's D call and was not checked against the DNA. TRBV21-1 is a known pseudogene. The CDR3 is 16 amino acids. The CDR3 sequence is CASSKVERSNTGELFF. In DNA form, the CDR3 reads TGTGCCAGCAGCAAAGTGGAGAGGTCGAACACCGGGGAGCTGTTTTTT.

The chain links TRBV5-4 to TRBJ1-2; 7 positions match TRBD1. V lost 0 bases and J lost 4; bases outside the gene matches: 3. In germline, CDR1 is SGHNT, CDR2 YYREEE (reference sequence). The CDR3 is 14 amino acids. The CDR3 region has the DNA TGTGCCAGCAGCTTGGCAGGGGGTAGCTATGGCTACACCTTC. It is translated as CASSLAGGSYGYTF.

This clone was seen more than once but under ten times. The chain has TRBV11-2 and TRBJ2-4; D uncertain. Germline V lookup: CDR1 SGHAT, CDR2 FQNNGV. The V gene lost 5 bases and the J gene lost 0 bases, with 14 bases spanning the gap. The CDR3 is 16 residues long. The CDR3 region has the DNA TGTGCCAGCAGCCCCCTGGAGAACGTAGCCAAAAACATTCAGTACTTC. This sequence encodes CASSPLENVAKNIQYF.

The genes are TRBV5-1 and TRBJ2-2; tentatively, D is TRBD2 (5 bases). CDR1 and CDR2 from the germline V gene are SGHRS and YFSETQ. The CDR3 extends over 15 amino acids. With 0 bases removed from V and 3 bases from J, the gap between germline ends came to 9 bases. As DNA, the CDR3 is TGCGCCAGCAGCTTGGGCGCCGGGGACACCGGGGAGCTGTTTTTT. Translating it yields CASSLGAGDTGELFF.

This chain connects TRBV18 to TRBJ2-7; 8 bases map to TRBD2. V gave up 0 bases and J gave up 2 bases; unmatched junction bases: 6. The CDR3 extends over 16 amino acids. Germline V lookup: CDR1 KGHSH, CDR2 LQKENI. The CDR3 nucleotides read TGTGCCAGCTCACCACCCCAGACTAGCGTAACCTACGAGCAGTACTTC. Translation gives CASSPPQTSVTYEQYF. Full variable domain (remainder filled in from reference TRBV18 and TRBJ2-7): NAGVMQNPRHLVRRRGQEARLRCSPMKGHSHVYWYRQLPEEGLKFMVYLQKENIIDESGMPKERFSAEFPKEGPSILRIQQVVRGDSAAYFCASSPPQTSVTYEQYFGPGTRLTVT.

The chain links TRBV6-5 to TRBJ1-1; D not certain. The CDR3 extends over 14 amino acids. Germline assignment: CDR1 MNHEY and CDR2 SVGAGI. V dropped 6 bases and J dropped 6 bases, with 17 bases sitting between them. CDR3 coding DNA: TGTGCCAGCAGCCAAGCTACGAGAAGCCCTGAAGCTTTCTTT. Residues: CASSQATRSPEAFF.

A remark on this clone: Other DNA sequences in the sample encode the same CDR3. This CDR3 is CASSQGGDQPQHF. DNA for the CDR3: TGTGCCAGCAGCCAAGGAGGGGATCAGCCCCAGCATTTT. This chain joins TRBV14 and TRBJ1-5, with D maybe TRBD1 (5 bases). From germline, CDR1 is SGHDN and CDR2 FVKESK. The CDR3 consists of 13 residues. V was pared by 1 base and J by 5 bases, with 6 bases between.

The V call is TRBV6-6, the J call TRBJ2-5; a weak D match, TRBD2 (6 bases). CDR1 and CDR2 (germline): MNHNY, SVGAGI (reference sequence). Trimming removed 2 bases from V and 1 base from J, with 8 bases in between. The CDR3 spans 14 residues. The CDR3 region has the DNA TGTGCCAGCAGTTACGGGGACTCCCAAGAGACCCAGTACTTC. Its protein is CASSYGDSQETQYF.

The chain carries TRBV28 and TRBJ1-2; possibly TRBD1 for D (6 bases). Trimming removed 6 bases from V and 3 bases from J, with 26 bases in between. The CDR3 extends over 18 amino acids. Germline V CDR1 and CDR2: MDHEN, SYDVKM. The CDR3 reads CASRPLGGAEPQHYGYTF. DNA for the CDR3: TGTGCCAGCAGACCCTTGGGGGGGGCAGAACCCCAACACTATGGCTACACCTTC.

The chain combines TRBV7-3 with TRBJ1-1; 9 bases map to TRBD1. Germline assignment: CDR1 SGHTA and CDR2 FQGTGA. The J segment lost 4 bases and the V segment lost 5 bases, leaving 5 bases of the junction unmatched. The CDR3 contains 14 residues. CDR3 sequence: CASSVGQGSTEAFF. The DNA for the CDR3 is TGTGCCAGCAGCGTGGGACAGGGTAGCACTGAAGCTTTCTTT. The complete variable domain, with remaining parts taken from reference TRBV7-3 and TRBJ1-1, reads GAGVSQTPSNKVTEKGKYVELRCDPISGHTALYWYRQSLGQGPEFLIYFQGTGAADDSGLPNDRFFAVRPEGSVSTLKIQRTERGDSAVYLCASSVGQGSTEAFFGQGTRLTVV.

This clone was counted a few times. The V and J genes are TRBV30 and TRBJ1-2, with D unresolved. This CDR3 comprises 14 residues. CDR1 and CDR2 from the germline V gene are GTSNPN and SVGIG (reference sequence). Deletions cut 2 bases from V and 4 bases from J, with 14 bases between. CDR3 residues: CAWSRRRQSYGYTF. The CDR3 nucleotides read TGTGCCTGGAGTAGGAGGCGGCAATCCTATGGCTACACCTTC.

This clone occurred a few times. This chain connects TRBV5-4 to TRBJ1-2; D might be TRBD1 (5 bases). Germline loops: CDR1 SGHNT, CDR2 YYREEE (reference sequence). This CDR3 has 16 amino acids. Trimming pared 4 bases from V and 4 bases from J, leaving 20 bases between. CDR3 nucleotide sequence: TGTGCCAGCAGCCCCGGGGCAAAGACCTCGGGCTATGGCTACACCTTC. Its translation is CASSPGAKTSGYGYTF. The entire variable domain, with the rest obtained from reference TRBV5-4 and TRBJ1-2, is as follows: ETGVTQSPTHLIKTRGQQVTLRCSSQSGHNTVSWYQQALGQGPQFIFQYYREEENGRGNFPPRFSGLQFPNYSSELNVNALELDDSALYLCASSPGAKTSGYGYTFGSGTRLTVV.

In this sample, this clone turned up once. The chain links TRBV6-6 to TRBJ2-1; D remains ambiguous. The CDR3 spans 11 residues. V gave up 5 bases and J gave up 6 bases, with 5 bases separating them. Germline V gene data show CDR1 as MNHNY and CDR2 as SVGAGI (reference sequence). In nucleotides, the CDR3 is TGTGCCAGCAGTCAAGGCAATGAGCAGTTCTTC. The encoded protein is CASSQGNEQFF.